This T cell receptor (beta chain) was sequenced during a study of blood T cell repertoires in COVID-19. Study details: Specimens from acute and convalescent COVID-19 originated in the United States, Italy and Spain. T cells, B-cell-depleted T cells, or PBMCs provided the cDNA or gDNA that served as material.

Germline trimming cut 7 bases from V and 5 bases from J; bases unmatched to any gene: 13. Germline CDR1 is MGHRA and CDR2 is YSYEKL. The CDR3 has 16 amino acids. Original handling: Reference gene primer amplification gave nucleated cell count estimates. The protocol was immunoSEQ multiplex PCR, while the TCRdb copy is restricted to in-frame clones and leaves out a portion. Clone size and the V and J calls come from that table; the DNA yielded D and trimming. The table records some 130,000 clones, 75% to 90% of them present only once. The genes are TRBV4-1 and TRBJ1-2; 10 nucleotides agree with TRBD1. This TCR derives from a young man who had recovered from COVID-19. Sequenced sample: PBMCs or T cells enriched from blood (not recorded which). The CDR3 region is CASMPGQGPIGYGYTF. CDR3 in DNA: TGCGCCAGCATGCCGGGACAGGGGCCTATTGGGTATGGCTACACCTTC.